This TCR beta chain was sequenced for a study of CXCR3-negative and CXCR3-positive naive CD8 T cells. The libraries of TRB cDNA were constructed through 5' RACE using UMI labels. TCRdb reprocessed the 5' RACE reads and keeps a single row for each CDR3 protein, giving no DNA. In total, the table holds around 65,000 distinct CDR3 sequences. Findings and limits, study-wide: CXCR3-positive naive cells had more hydrophobic TRB CDR3s than CXCR3-negative naive cells.

Germline V lookup: CDR1 LGHNA, CDR2 YNFKEQ. The CDR3 totals 16 residues. As for this clonotype: No antigen is known for it.

The receptor comes from a human donor in good health. Some clones in this sample may be carry-over from other donors' samples. This chain links TRBV4-2 with TRBJ2-7. Sequencing used naive CXCR3+ CD8+ T cells from blood. The subset here: CD45RO-CCR7+CD27+CD95- naive CD8+ T cells expressing CXCR3 (TNR3+). This chain's CDR3 is CASSQDLEGDRDEKYF.